The T cell receptor beta chain under discussion was sequenced for a study of patients and donors after allogeneic stem cell transplantation (dated by TCRdb to 2019 to 2021). Spanning cysteine to phenylalanine, the CDR3 consists of 15 amino acids. Here the CDR3 DNA is all that survives: 45 bases in frame from base 1. The CDR1 and CDR2 encoded by the germline V gene are SNHLY and FYNNEI. V lost 4 bases and J lost 0 bases, and the count of bases not matched to a germline gene is 3. The library was built by means of RT-PCR. This sample was sequenced with a NextSeq 550. The public reads were reprocessed in TCRdb via fastp at Q25 and MiXCR, keeping in-frame beta chains. Every entry covers one CDR3 protein and lists the most common genes and DNA from its rows. This sample holds roughly 880,000 distinct CDR3 sequences; around 17% were observed only once. Of the sample, 5% to 7.5% falls within the top ten clones.

A remark on this clonotype: It lacks a known antigen. No base quality values were provided; no much bigger clone lies one nucleotide off.

The clonotype originates from a human donor who was either an allogeneic HSCT recipient or a stem cell or donor lymphocyte infusion donor (not recorded which). It is not recorded whose cells these are; they may come from a transplant donor. The chain is encoded by TRBV2 joined to TRBJ2-1; TRBD1 matches 7 bases in the middle. The sample comprised blood, either unsorted or a sorted T cell fraction (not recorded which). The DNA sequence follows: TGTGCCAGCAGTGTTAGACAGGGCTCCTACAATGAGCAGTTCTTC. Translation gives CASSVRQGSYNEQFF.